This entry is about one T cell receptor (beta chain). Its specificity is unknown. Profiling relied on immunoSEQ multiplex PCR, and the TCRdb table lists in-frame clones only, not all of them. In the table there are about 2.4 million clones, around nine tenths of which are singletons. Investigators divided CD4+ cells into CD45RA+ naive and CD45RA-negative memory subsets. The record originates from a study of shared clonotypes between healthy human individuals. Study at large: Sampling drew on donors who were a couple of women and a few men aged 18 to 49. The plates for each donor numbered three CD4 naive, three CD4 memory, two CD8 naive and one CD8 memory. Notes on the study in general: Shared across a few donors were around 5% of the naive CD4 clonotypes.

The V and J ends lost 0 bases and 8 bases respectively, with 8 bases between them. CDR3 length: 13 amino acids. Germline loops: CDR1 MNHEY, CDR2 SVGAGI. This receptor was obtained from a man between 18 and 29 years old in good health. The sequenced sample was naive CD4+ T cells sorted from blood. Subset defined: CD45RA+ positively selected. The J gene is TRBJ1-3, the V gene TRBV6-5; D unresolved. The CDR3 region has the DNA TGTGCCAGCAGTTACTCGGGCAGTCACACCATATATTTT. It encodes CASSYSGSHTIYF.